The next 20 T cell receptor beta chains were all read from a single sample in a study of T cells in Graves' hyperthyroidism and ophthalmopathy (dated by TCRdb to the late 2010s). Library preparation used multiplex PCR. Reads for this sample came from an Illumina HiSeq 2000. The TCR beta CDR3 regions were amplified from RNA transcripts. For the first round of RT-PCR on the TCR CDR3, the HTBI primer set was used together with the Qiagen OneStep RT-PCR kit. TCRdb trimmed public reads at Q25 via fastp, called clones via MiXCR and kept in-frame beta chains. When rows share a CDR3 protein, they turn into one entry using the most common DNA and genes. The sample table lists 530,000 or so distinct CDR3 sequences, around 46% of them with a count of one. The ten biggest clones cover around 7.7% of the sample. Sequenced: peripheral blood or thyroid tissue (not recorded which). Source of these receptors: a woman aged 18 to 35 with Graves' hyperthyroidism.

This clonotype occurred many times. The chain combines TRBV12-3 or TRBV12-4 with TRBJ2-2, with D possibly called TRBD1 or TRBD2 (6 bases each). Between the trimmed V and J ends, which lost 3 bases and 4 bases, there was a span of 18 bases. This CDR3 has 17 residues. The CDR3 is CASSLGGTYHTTGELFF. In nucleotides, the CDR3 is TGTGCCAGCAGTTTGGGCGGGACATACCATACCACCGGGGAGCTGTTTTTT.

This clonotype appeared many times. The chain recombines TRBV10-3 with TRBJ2-2; 13 nucleotides agree with TRBD2. Germline loops: CDR1 ENHRY, CDR2 SYGVKD. Unmatched junction bases numbered 5, after V lost 6 bases and J lost 4 bases. CDR3 length equals 16 residues. Here the CDR3 reads CAISGTSGTPTGELFF. As DNA, the CDR3 is TGTGCCATCAGCGGGACTAGCGGGACCCCCACCGGGGAGCTGTTTTTT.

J is TRBJ2-5 and V is TRBV10-2, with TRBD2 matching 11 bases. The germline V gene encodes CDR1 WSHSY and CDR2 SAAADI. Trimming removed 9 bases from V and 8 bases from J; junction bases left unmatched: 5. The CDR3 is made up of 12 amino acids. This CDR3 is CASNLAGGTQYF. DNA for the CDR3: TGCGCCAGTAATCTAGCGGGAGGAACCCAGTACTTC.

The chain recombines TRBV7-8 with TRBJ1-3; TRBD1 matches 7 bases. Per the germline V gene, CDR1 is SGHVS and CDR2 is FQNEAQ. CDR3 length: 13 amino acids. The V segment lost 5 bases and the J segment 7 bases; nucleotides outside the gene matches: 5. DNA of the CDR3: TGTGCCAGCAGCAAGACACAGGGGAACACCATATATTTT. Translation: CASSKTQGNTIYF.

The chain couples TRBV29-1 to TRBJ2-5, with 10 bases fitting TRBD2. Unmatched junction bases numbered 14, after V lost 8 bases and J lost 8 bases. Germline CDR1 reads SQVTM; CDR2 reads ANQGSEA. This CDR3 has 14 residues. The CDR3 nucleotides are TGCAGCTCTGGACTAGCGGTGTCTAGCCCCACCCAGTACTTC. Translated, it gives CSSGLAVSSPTQYF.

This clonotype was counted many times. The genes are TRBV24-1 and TRBJ1-2; the match to TRBD1 covers 7 bases. V shed 9 bases, J shed 5 bases, and the junction held 11 bases outside the gene matches. The CDR3 contains 14 residues. CDR1 is KGHDR, CDR2 SFDVKD, per germline. This CDR3 is CATSTGTEGYGYTF. CDR3 DNA: TGTGCCACCTCGACAGGGACGGAGGGGTATGGCTACACCTTC.

The rearrangement links TRBV12-5 to TRBJ2-7, with TRBD2 matching over 9 bases. There are 17 residues in the CDR3. Losses at the gene ends were 2 bases for V and 2 bases for J; bases not matched to a gene: 10. Germline CDR1 reads LGHNT; CDR2 reads FRNRAP. The CDR3: CASGLSVHSGSPYEQYF. The CDR3 coding sequence is TGTGCTAGTGGTTTGTCCGTCCATAGCGGGAGCCCCTACGAGCAGTACTTC.

On this clonotype itself: This could be a read error, since a much larger clone is one nucleotide away. This chain connects TRBV6-6 to TRBJ1-4; D gene unclear. The V and J ends lost 0 bases and 6 bases respectively, with 11 bases between them. The length of the CDR3 is 15 residues. Germline-derived CDR1 and CDR2 are MNHNY and SVGAGI (reference sequence). Here the CDR3 reads CASSYSAASDEKLFF. The CDR3 nucleotides read TGTGCCAGCAGTTACTCGGCAGCCTCTGATGAAAAACTGTTTTTT.

This clonotype was counted many times. The chain combines TRBV24-1 with TRBJ2-7; 12 bases are shared with TRBD1. The V gene's germline CDR1 is KGHDR and CDR2 SFDVKD. With V trimmed by 4 bases and J by 4 bases, 4 bases remained unmatched. The CDR3 spans 15 residues. In DNA form, the CDR3 reads TGTGCCACCAGTGAACCGGGACAGGGGGCTTACGAGCAGTACTTC. Its protein is CATSEPGQGAYEQYF.

The J gene is TRBJ2-1, the V gene TRBV7-3, with 8 bases lining up with TRBD2. CDR1 is SGHTA and CDR2 is FQGTGA in the germline V gene. CDR3 length: 14 residues. J gave up 9 bases and V 1 base, and 5 bases lay outside the gene matches. CDR3: CASSLNRRGGEQFF. The CDR3 DNA sequence: TGTGCCAGCAGCTTAAATCGTCGGGGGGGTGAGCAGTTCTTC. Variable domain in full (rest from reference TRBV7-3 and TRBJ2-1): GAGVSQTPSNKVTEKGKYVELRCDPISGHTALYWYRQSLGQGPEFLIYFQGTGAADDSGLPNDRFFAVRPEGSVSTLKIQRTERGDSAVYLCASSLNRRGGEQFFGPGTRLTVL.

This clonotype came up once. This sequence joins TRBV7-6 and TRBJ2-7, with D maybe TRBD1 (7 bases). Trimming left V 5 bases short and J 2 bases short, with 16 bases between. The length of the CDR3 is 15 residues. Germline V gene data show CDR1 as SGHVS and CDR2 as FNYEAQ. CDR3 in amino acids: CASSRGDSTPYEQYF. In DNA, the CDR3 is TGTGCCAGCAGCAGGGGGGACAGTACCCCCTACGAGCAGTACTTC.

This clonotype has at least ten counts. The chain uses TRBV30 and TRBJ1-3; 9 bases match TRBD1. Germline lookup yields CDR1 GTSNPN and CDR2 SVGIG (reference sequence). This CDR3 has 13 residues. J was trimmed by 5 bases and V by 6 bases; bases with no gene match: 5. The CDR3 nucleotides are TGTGCCTGCACCGGGACAGGGCGAAACACCATATATTTT. It encodes CACTGTGRNTIYF.

This clonotype appeared many times. The chain has TRBV10-3 and TRBJ2-7, with D maybe TRBD1 (6 bases). The CDR3 contains 18 residues. Trimming left V 0 bases short and J 2 bases short, with 20 bases between. The V gene's germline CDR1 is ENHRY and CDR2 SYGVKD. The CDR3 region is CAISESISPDRLAYEQYF. In nucleotides, the CDR3 is TGTGCCATCAGTGAGTCGATAAGTCCCGACAGGCTCGCCTACGAGCAGTACTTC.

The gene calls are TRBV6-5 and TRBJ1-5; D gene uncertain. The CDR3 spans 13 residues. The germline V gene encodes CDR1 MNHEY and CDR2 SVGAGI. V was cut by 2 bases and J by 4 bases, with 6 bases left in between. The chain's CDR3 is CASSYGPNQPQHF. CDR3 nucleotides: TGTGCCAGCAGTTACGGGCCTAATCAGCCCCAGCATTTT.

This sequence joins TRBV2 and TRBJ2-7; maybe TRBD2 (6 bases). Germline CDR1 SNHLY, CDR2 FYNNEI. The CDR3 contains 16 residues. V gave up 6 bases and J gave up 7 bases, with 25 bases separating them. The CDR3 coding sequence is TGTGCCAGCAGCGTAGACCGGGAGCCCACCTACAATGAGCAGTACTTC. This translates into CASSVDREPTYNEQYF.

In this sample, this clonotype turned up a few times. The genes are TRBV6-5 and TRBJ2-7; 10 bases agree with TRBD1. V gave up 6 bases and J gave up 3 bases; unmatched junction bases: 8. This CDR3 contains 15 residues. CDR1 and CDR2 from the germline V gene are MNHEY and SVGAGI. The CDR3 reads CASRDPGQGSYEQYF. The CDR3 DNA is TGTGCCAGCAGAGATCCGGGACAGGGGAGCTACGAGCAGTACTTC.

This clonotype was detected many times. The V gene is TRBV4-1, the J gene TRBJ2-7; D might be TRBD2 (5 bases). Germline CDR1 reads MGHRA; CDR2 reads YSYEKL. V was pared by 4 bases and J by 7 bases, with 11 bases between. CDR3 length: 12 residues. This CDR3 reads CASSRTTGEQYF. The CDR3 DNA sequence: TGCGCCAGCAGCCGAACTACGGGGGAGCAGTACTTC.

The table lists this clonotype with a count of one. The gene calls are TRBV7-2 and TRBJ2-5; 7 bases are shared with TRBD1. This CDR3 is 14 amino acids long. The ends lost 3 bases at V and 5 bases at J; junction bases unmatched: 6. From germline, CDR1 is SGHTA and CDR2 FQGNSA. CDR3 nucleotide sequence: TGTGCCAGCAGCTTTACGACAGGGCGGGAGACCCAGTACTTC. Amino acids: CASSFTTGRETQYF.

At least ten counts were recorded for this clonotype. The V gene is TRBV7-3, the J gene TRBJ2-2, with D hard to call. The CDR3 runs to 13 residues. Germline CDR1 and CDR2: SGHTA and FQGTGA. V was shortened by 6 bases and J by 6 bases, with 11 bases between the two germline ends. This chain's CDR3 is CASRPTVSGELFF. CDR3 nucleotide sequence: TGTGCCAGCAGGCCAACAGTCTCCGGGGAGCTGTTTTTT.

Notes on this clonotype: Since a much larger clone is just one base distant, this may be a read error. This rearrangement joins TRBV7-9 to TRBJ2-7; possible D gene TRBD2, 5 bases. This CDR3 comprises 13 residues. Germline CDR1 reads SEHNR; CDR2 reads FQNEAQ (reference sequence). The V end lost 10 bases, the J end lost 5 bases, and 18 bases lay between the germline ends. The CDR3 DNA reads TGTGCCAACCTCACTGAGGGAATCCACGAGCAGTACTTC. Translating gives CANLTEGIHEQYF.